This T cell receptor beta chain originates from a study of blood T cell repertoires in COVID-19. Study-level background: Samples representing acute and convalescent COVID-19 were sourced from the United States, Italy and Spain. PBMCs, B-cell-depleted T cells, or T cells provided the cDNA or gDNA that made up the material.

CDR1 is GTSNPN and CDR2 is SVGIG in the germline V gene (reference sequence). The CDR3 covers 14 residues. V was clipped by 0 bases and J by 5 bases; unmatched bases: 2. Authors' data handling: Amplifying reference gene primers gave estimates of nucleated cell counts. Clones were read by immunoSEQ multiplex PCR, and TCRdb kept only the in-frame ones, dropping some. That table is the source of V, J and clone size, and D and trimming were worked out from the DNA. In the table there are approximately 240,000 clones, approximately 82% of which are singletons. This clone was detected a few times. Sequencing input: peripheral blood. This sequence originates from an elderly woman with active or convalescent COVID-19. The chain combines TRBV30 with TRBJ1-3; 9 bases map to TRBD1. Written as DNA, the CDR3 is TGTGCCTGGAGTGTAGGGACAGGGAGAAACACCATATATTTT. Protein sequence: CAWSVGTGRNTIYF. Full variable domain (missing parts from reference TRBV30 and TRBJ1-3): SQTIHQWPATLVQPVGSPLSLECTVEGTSNPNLYWYRQAAGRGLQLLFYSVGIGQISSEVPQNLSASRPQDRQFILSSKKLLLSDSGFYLCAWSVGTGRNTIYFGEGSWLTVV.